A single sample is the source of the 6 T cell receptor beta chains below, sequenced in a study of CD8 T cells in Susac syndrome. RNA in amounts of roughly 0.45 to 1 ug was reverse transcribed with random hexamers. From the immunoSEQ multiplex PCR reads, TCRdb called clonotypes with MiXCR, one entry per CDR3 protein. Among 180,000 or so distinct CDR3 sequences, around 96% were seen once, and the ten largest hold over 0.12%. Material: CD4+ T cells from PBMCs. The receptors stem from a human donor in good health.

This chain joins TRBV24-1 and TRBJ2-1; 7 nucleotides line up with TRBD1. The CDR3 is 13 amino acids. Germline V gene lookup returns CDR1 KGHDR and CDR2 SFDVKD. The J segment lost 15 bases and the V segment lost 4 bases, leaving 11 bases of the junction unmatched. In DNA form, the CDR3 reads TGTGCCACCAGTGACCCCCTCTACAGGGGACCGTTCTTC. This gives the protein CATSDPLYRGPFF.

The gene calls are TRBV3-1 and TRBJ2-1, with a possible D match to TRBD1 (5 bases). Germline CDR1 reads LGHDT; CDR2 reads YNNKEL (reference sequence). V dropped 3 bases and J dropped 6 bases, with 15 bases sitting between them. The CDR3 has 15 residues. The CDR3 nucleotides read TGTGCCAGCAGCCAGACAGATATACTATTCAATGAGCAGTTCTTC. Its translation is CASSQTDILFNEQFF.

This chain links TRBV15 with TRBJ2-7, with 9 bases fitting TRBD1. V shed 2 bases, J shed 2 bases, and the junction held 7 bases outside the gene matches. This CDR3 comprises 16 residues. CDR1 is LNHNV, CDR2 YYDKDF, per germline (reference sequence). The CDR3 sequence: CATSRIGTGGPYEQYF. CDR3 bases: TGTGCCACCAGCAGAATAGGAACAGGGGGCCCCTACGAGCAGTACTTC.

V gene TRBV29-1 combines with J gene TRBJ2-2; 10 bases map to TRBD1. Per germline, CDR1 SQVTM and CDR2 ANQGSEA. The ends lost 7 bases at V and 7 bases at J; junction bases unmatched: 6. This CDR3 spans 13 amino acids. The CDR3 loop reads CSAGTGVGGELFF. The CDR3 DNA reads as TGCAGCGCCGGGACAGGGGTCGGCGGGGAGCTGTTTTTT.

The gene calls are TRBV30 and TRBJ1-2; D not resolved. Trimming removed 0 bases from V and 3 bases from J, with 8 bases in between. The CDR3 runs 13 residues. From germline, CDR1 is GTSNPN and CDR2 SVGIG (reference sequence). CDR3 amino acids: CAWSVGGHYGYTF. The CDR3 nucleotides read TGTGCCTGGAGTGTTGGAGGGCACTATGGCTACACCTTC.

The J gene is TRBJ1-2, the V gene TRBV29-1; D gene unclear. V lost 4 bases and J lost 0, with 9 bases in between. Germline loops: CDR1 SQVTM, CDR2 ANQGSEA. The length of the CDR3 is 13 residues. The CDR3 loop is CSVAPGTNYGYTF. The CDR3 coding sequence is TGCAGCGTTGCGCCAGGTACTAACTATGGCTACACCTTC.